The rows below give T cell receptor beta chains drawn from one sample of a study of T-cell memory formation after mild COVID-19. MiXCR, run by TCRdb on the 5' RACE reads, gives a single entry per CDR3 protein. The sample contains 210,000 or so distinct CDR3 sequences, around 18% of which appear only once. The sample taken for sequencing was PBMCs or a T cell subset sorted from them (not recorded which). These receptors originate from an adult woman who had mild COVID-19 (a few samples of this study predate the infection). Cell type and time point are not known. The CDR3 runs from the conserved cysteine through the conserved F or W. The D gene is left open where the match is weak. The size field is filled for only some rows; it gives once, few, many or a size class.

CDR3 DNA,CDR3 protein,clone size,D gene,V gene,J gene
TGTGCCACCAGCAAAAGAGACTGGACAGATACGCAGTATTTT,CATSKRDWTDTQYF,few,.,TRBV15,TRBJ2-3
TGTGCCAGTAGGGACCTCCACACTGAAGCTTTCTTT,CASRDLHTEAFF,.,.,TRBV3-1,TRBJ1-1
TGCGCCAGCAGTGAGTCGACGGGACAGGGTACCTACGAGCAGTACTTC,CASSESTGQGTYEQYF,.,TRBD1,TRBV10-1,TRBJ2-7
TGTGCCAGCAGCACCATACAGGCACCTCCCTACGAGCAGTACTTC,CASSTIQAPPYEQYF,.,.,TRBV7-2,TRBJ2-7
TGCGCCAGCAGCTTGGGGAGGGGGGGCACTGAAGCTTTCTTT,CASSLGRGGTEAFF,few,.,TRBV5-1,TRBJ1-1
TGTGCCAGCAGCGCGAGCCGACGGGGGAACACTGAAGCTTTCTTT,CASSASRRGNTEAFF,few,.,TRBV11-2,TRBJ1-1
TGTGCCAGCACCTTCAGGGGGGGAGATACGCAGTATTTT,CASTFRGGDTQYF,few,.,TRBV9,TRBJ2-3
TGCAGTGCTAAACCGTTTATCACAGGAGGCGACACCATATATTTT,CSAKPFITGGDTIYF,few,.,TRBV20-1,TRBJ1-3
TGCAGTGCTACCCCGGGCGGGGGACGCGGGGAGCTGTTTTTT,CSATPGGGRGELFF,.,TRBD2,TRBV20-1,TRBJ2-2
TGTGCCAGCTCACCACCGCAGGGTTGGCGGGTGCAGTACTTC,CASSPPQGWRVQYF,many,.,TRBV18,TRBJ2-7
TGTGCCAGCAGCGTAGAGAGGGGCCTCAATGAGCAGTTCTTC,CASSVERGLNEQFF,.,.,TRBV9,TRBJ2-1
TGCAGCGTTCATCGGCGGACTGAAGCTTTCTTT,CSVHRRTEAFF,few,.,TRBV29-1,TRBJ1-1
TGCAGTGCTCGACGCCGGGCCGTGAACACTGAAGCTTTCTTT,CSARRRAVNTEAFF,many,.,TRBV20-1,TRBJ1-1
TGCAGTGCTCCCTTGAGGAGCGGGGTAGGGGACACCGGGGAGCTGTTTTTT,CSAPLRSGVGDTGELFF,.,TRBD2,TRBV20-1,TRBJ2-2
TGTGCCAGCAGCGTATGGGCGGGAGGGCCCAGTGAGCAGTACTTC,CASSVWAGGPSEQYF,.,TRBD2,TRBV9,TRBJ2-7
TGTGCCACCGGGTCGCGTCGTGGAACCGGGGAGCTGTTTTTT,CATGSRRGTGELFF,few,.,TRBV2,TRBJ2-2
TGTGCCAGCAGCTTAGAAATTCCGGGAGGGCAGTTCTTC,CASSLEIPGGQFF,once,TRBD2,TRBV7-2,TRBJ2-1
TGCGCCAGCAGCCCAACCGACAGGGCGCGGAACACTGAAGCTTTCTTT,CASSPTDRARNTEAFF,.,TRBD1,TRBV23-1,TRBJ1-1
TGTGCCAGCAGGACCGCCGGACAGGCCTTCGGTGGCTACACCTTC,CASRTAGQAFGGYTF,.,TRBD1,TRBV7-9,TRBJ1-2
TGTGCCAGCAGCCAAGATCGGAGTGGACAGGGAGGAGAAAAACTGTTTTTT,CASSQDRSGQGGEKLFF,few,TRBD1,TRBV4-2,TRBJ1-4
TGCGCCAGCAGTACAGCGGGGATGGGGACAGATACGCAGTATTTT,CASSTAGMGTDTQYF,many,TRBD2,TRBV5-1,TRBJ2-3
TGTGCCTGGAGTGTAACGGGGGCGAACACCGGGGAGCTGTTTTTT,CAWSVTGANTGELFF,few,.,TRBV30,TRBJ2-2
TGTGCCAGCGGCACGAATCCCGGGGTACTCACCGGGGAGCTGTTTTTT,CASGTNPGVLTGELFF,few,.,TRBV12-3/TRBV12-4,TRBJ2-2
TGTGCCAGCAGCTGGCCAGGGAGGAACACTGAAGCTTTCTTT,CASSWPGRNTEAFF,.,.,TRBV5-5,TRBJ1-1
TGTGCCATCAGCTCGCCTAGCGGGGGGTCCTACGAGCAGTACTTC,CAISSPSGGSYEQYF,.,TRBD2,TRBV10-3,TRBJ2-7
TGTGCCAGCAGCCCTCTAGGACACACAGATACGCAGTATTTT,CASSPLGHTDTQYF,.,.,TRBV11-2,TRBJ2-3
TGTGCCAGCAGTCGTACTCCGATTAGGGACAATGAGCAGTTCTTC,CASSRTPIRDNEQFF,few,.,TRBV28,TRBJ2-1